A single sample is the source of the 11 T cell receptor beta chains below, sequenced in a study of read filtering for tumor transcriptome and immune sequencing. From 400 to 450 ng of RNA, a library with molecular barcoded alpha/delta and beta/gamma adaptors was made. In TCRdb, the reads were re-called with MiXCR into one record per CDR3 protein. The sample holds roughly 38,000 distinct CDR3 sequences, around 15% seen once. The sample taken for sequencing was a population of CD138-negative cells sorted from bone marrow. The receptors were gathered from a donor at least 40 years old with multiple myeloma.

Only a few counts were recorded for this clonotype. The chain is built from TRBV19 and TRBJ2-2; possibly TRBD1 or TRBD2 for D (5 bases each). V shed 2 bases and J shed 1 base, with 8 bases lying between them. CDR1 LNHDA and CDR2 SQIVND come from the germline V gene (reference sequence). The CDR3 sequence is 15 residues long. Here the CDR3 DNA reads TGTGCCAGTAGTATAACGAGGGGGAACACCGGGGAGCTGTTTTTT. As protein: CASSITRGNTGELFF.

This clonotype came up many times. This sequence joins TRBV6-2 or TRBV6-3 and TRBJ2-1; D might be TRBD2 (5 bases). Between the trimmed V and J ends, which lost 5 bases and 2 bases, there was a span of 10 bases. The CDR3 contains 14 residues. The V gene's germline CDR1 is MNHEY and CDR2 SVGEGT. CDR3 loop: CASSLLGTYNEQFF. The CDR3 DNA reads as TGTGCCAGCAGTCTACTAGGGACCTACAATGAGCAGTTCTTC.

This clonotype was seen a few times. This chain links TRBV7-9 with TRBJ1-1, with unresolved D. CDR3 length equals 13 residues. Trimming took 5 bases from V and 4 from J, leaving 11 bases between them. The germline V gene has CDR1 SEHNR and CDR2 FQNEAQ (reference sequence). CDR3 sequence: CASSKSGVTEAFF. The CDR3 DNA sequence: TGTGCCAGCAGCAAAAGTGGGGTCACTGAAGCTTTCTTT.

This clonotype occurred many times. The chain employs TRBV27 and TRBJ2-3; 8 bases map to TRBD2. Germline V gene lookup returns CDR1 MNHEY and CDR2 SMNVEV (reference sequence). This CDR3 is 15 amino acids long. Losses at the gene ends were 3 bases for V and 4 bases for J; bases not matched to a gene: 6. As DNA, the CDR3 is TGTGCCAGCAGTTTCCAGCGGGGGTTTTCAGATACGCAGTATTTT. Its protein is CASSFQRGFSDTQYF.

At least ten counts were recorded for this clonotype. This rearrangement joins TRBV4-1 to TRBJ2-1; D is perhaps TRBD2 (6 bases). The germline gives CDR1 MGHRA, CDR2 YSYEKL. There are 16 residues in the CDR3. V dropped 0 bases and J dropped 0 bases, with 9 bases sitting between them. The DNA for the CDR3 is TGCGCCAGCAGCCAAGAGCAGGGACTCTCCTACAATGAGCAGTTCTTC. Translated: CASSQEQGLSYNEQFF.

In its sample, this clonotype was seen many times. The chain carries TRBV5-1 and TRBJ2-6; no clear D gene. This CDR3 region has 17 residues. The V end was cut by 2 bases, the J end by 3 bases, with 15 bases between. The germline gives CDR1 SGHRS, CDR2 YFSETQ. In DNA, the CDR3 is TGCGCCAGCAGCTTTGATCTGGGGATTGGTGGGGCCAACGTCCTGACTTTC. Translation gives CASSFDLGIGGANVLTF.

This chain connects TRBV2 to TRBJ2-5; D call uncertain. Germline lookup yields CDR1 SNHLY and CDR2 FYNNEI. There are 13 residues in the CDR3. Trimming left V 3 bases short and J 3 bases short, with 8 bases between. CDR3 protein: CASSDRREETQYF. The DNA of the CDR3 is TGTGCCAGCAGTGATAGGCGTGAAGAGACCCAGTACTTC.

This rearrangement joins TRBV19 to TRBJ1-4, with D possibly TRBD1 on 5 matching bases. The CDR3 covers 15 residues. The germline V gene encodes CDR1 LNHDA and CDR2 SQIVND (reference sequence). Trimming cost V 4 bases and J 8 bases, with 17 bases left between them. DNA for the CDR3: TGTGCCAGTAGTACCCTAAGACAGTTTCGGGAAAAACTGTTTTTT. This translates into CASSTLRQFREKLFF.

This clonotype was observed at least ten times. This may come from a read error, since a much larger clone is one base off. This chain joins TRBV13 and TRBJ2-1, with 8 positions matching TRBD2. The CDR3 sequence is 16 residues long. Germline V CDR1 and CDR2: PRHDT, FYEKMQ (reference sequence). The DNA of the CDR3 is TGTGCCAGCAGCTTAGGGCGGGGGGTAACCTACAATGGGCAGTTCTTC. It codes for CASSLGRGVTYNGQFF.

This clonotype was recorded at least ten times. The V gene is TRBV2, the J gene TRBJ2-3, with D hard to call. Per the germline V gene, CDR1 is SNHLY and CDR2 is FYNNEI. The CDR3 is 15 amino acids. Trimming cost V 8 bases and J 0 bases, with 15 bases left between them. The CDR3 DNA is TGTGCCAGCTCGAAGAACCTACCCAGCACAGATACGCAGTATTTT. Translated, it gives CASSKNLPSTDTQYF.

This clonotype was observed many times. V usage is TRBV7-9 and J usage is TRBJ2-7; D is unresolved. Germline V lookup: CDR1 SEHNR, CDR2 FQNEAQ (reference sequence). Trimming removed 5 bases from V and 1 base from J, with 15 bases in between. The CDR3 loop spans 15 amino acids. Here the CDR3 reads CASSRLPAQSYEQYF. The CDR3 bases are TGTGCCAGCAGCCGCTTGCCGGCACAGTCCTACGAGCAGTACTTC.